This T cell receptor (beta chain) came from a study of T cell clonality in common variable immunodeficiency. The germline CDR1 and CDR2 sequences are MDHEN and SYDVKM. The CDR3 runs to 16 residues. V gave up 3 bases and J gave up 1 base; unmatched junction bases: 7. Sequencing input was equivalent genomic DNA from CVID and controls. Repertoires were generated with immunoSEQ multiplex PCR, while TCRdb's copy carries only in-frame clones and drops some. The profile covers around 50,000 clones, none occurring a single time. Study observations and caveats: What drives increased CVID clonality needs T cell subpopulation sequencing. Common variable immunodeficiency TCR beta sequences reportedly had fewer deletions and N-nucleotide insertions.

This clone was observed at least ten times. Its antigen is still unknown. The missing CDR3 end, 3 residues past where the read stops, is filled in from the germline J gene. The chain couples TRBV28 to TRBJ2-7; 9 positions match TRBD1. Sequenced: peripheral blood mononuclear cells. The clonotype was recovered from a person aged 18 to 70 in good health. CDR3 residues: CASSFNLGQGSYEQYF. The sequenced part of the CDR3 DNA is TGTGCCAGCAGTTTTAACTTGGGACAGGGATCCTACGAG.